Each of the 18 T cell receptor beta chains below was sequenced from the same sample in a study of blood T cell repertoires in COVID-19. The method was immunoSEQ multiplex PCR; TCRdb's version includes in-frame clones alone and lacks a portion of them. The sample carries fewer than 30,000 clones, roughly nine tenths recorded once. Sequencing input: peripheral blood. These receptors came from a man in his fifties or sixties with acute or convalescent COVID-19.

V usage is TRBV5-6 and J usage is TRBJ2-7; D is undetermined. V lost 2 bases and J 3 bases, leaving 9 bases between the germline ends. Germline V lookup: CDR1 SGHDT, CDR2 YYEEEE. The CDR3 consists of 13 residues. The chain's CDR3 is CASSLTAFYEQYF. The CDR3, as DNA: TGTGCCAGCAGCTTAACTGCTTTCTACGAGCAGTACTTC.

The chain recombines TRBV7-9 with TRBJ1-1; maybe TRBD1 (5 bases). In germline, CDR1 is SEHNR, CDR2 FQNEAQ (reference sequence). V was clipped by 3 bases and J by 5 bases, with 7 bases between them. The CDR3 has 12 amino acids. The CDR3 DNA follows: TGTGCCAGCAGCTTCAGGGATACTGAAGCTTTCTTT. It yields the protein CASSFRDTEAFF.

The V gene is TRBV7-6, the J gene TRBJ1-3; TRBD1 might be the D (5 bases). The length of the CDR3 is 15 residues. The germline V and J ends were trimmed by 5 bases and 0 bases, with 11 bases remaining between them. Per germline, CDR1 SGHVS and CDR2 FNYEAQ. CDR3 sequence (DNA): TGTGCCAGCAGCAGGGGAATCCACTCTGGAAACACCATATATTTT. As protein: CASSRGIHSGNTIYF.

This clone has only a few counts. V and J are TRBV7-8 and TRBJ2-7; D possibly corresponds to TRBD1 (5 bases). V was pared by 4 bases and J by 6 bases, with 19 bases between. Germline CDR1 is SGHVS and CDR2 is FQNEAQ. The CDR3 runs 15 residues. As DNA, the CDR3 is TGTGCCAGCAGCTGGGGCCAGGGAAATGTGGGCGAGCAGTACTTC. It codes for CASSWGQGNVGEQYF.

The CDR3 loop reads CASRGSLAGGTDTQYF. CDR3 DNA sequence: TGTGCCAGCCGGGGAAGTCTAGCGGGGGGCACAGATACGCAGTATTTT. The chain couples TRBV2 to TRBJ2-3; 10 bases fit TRBD2. Germline V gene sequence: CDR1 SNHLY, CDR2 FYNNEI. The CDR3 is made up of 16 amino acids. J gave up 1 base and V 8 bases, and 9 bases lay outside the gene matches.

The CDR3 sequence is CASRQNGGSGELFF. Written as DNA, the CDR3 is TGTGCCAGCAGACAAAACGGGGGTAGCGGGGAGCTGTTTTTT. The genes are TRBV11-2 and TRBJ2-2; tentatively, D is TRBD2 (6 bases). The germline V and J ends were trimmed by 6 bases and 7 bases, with 15 bases remaining between them. Germline V lookup: CDR1 SGHAT, CDR2 FQNNGV. The CDR3 sequence is 14 residues long. Using reference TRBV11-2 and TRBJ2-2 for the parts outside the CDR3, the full variable domain is EAGVAQSPRYKIIEKRQSVAFWCNPISGHATLYWYQQILGQGPKLLIQFQNNGVVDDSQLPKDRFSAERLKGVDSTLKIQPAKLEDSAVYLCASRQNGGSGELFFGEGSRLTVL.

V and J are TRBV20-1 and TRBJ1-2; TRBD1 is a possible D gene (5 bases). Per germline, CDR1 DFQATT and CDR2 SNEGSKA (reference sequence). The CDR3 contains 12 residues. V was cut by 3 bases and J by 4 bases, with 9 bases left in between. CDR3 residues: CSASLQGYGYTF. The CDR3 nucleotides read TGCAGTGCTAGTCTCCAGGGCTATGGCTACACCTTC.

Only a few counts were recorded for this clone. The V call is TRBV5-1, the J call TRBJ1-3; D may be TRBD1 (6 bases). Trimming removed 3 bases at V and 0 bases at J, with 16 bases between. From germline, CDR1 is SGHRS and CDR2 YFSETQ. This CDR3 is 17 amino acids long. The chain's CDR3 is CASSSSQGSLSGNTIYF. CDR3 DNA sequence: TGCGCCAGCAGCTCATCACAGGGCTCCCTCTCTGGAAACACCATATATTTT.

The CDR3 spells CASSPLGTGYDEQYF. CDR3 DNA: TGCGCCAGCAGCCCATTAGGGACAGGGTATGACGAGCAGTACTTC. V and J are TRBV4-1 and TRBJ2-7; TRBD1 matches at 9 bases. J gave up 5 bases and V 4 bases, and 9 bases lay outside the gene matches. The length of the CDR3 is 15 residues. Germline lookup yields CDR1 MGHRA and CDR2 YSYEKL.

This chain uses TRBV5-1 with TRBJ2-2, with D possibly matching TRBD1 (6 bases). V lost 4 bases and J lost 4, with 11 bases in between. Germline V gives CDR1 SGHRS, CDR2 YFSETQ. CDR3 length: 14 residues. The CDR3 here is CASSRTRGTGELFF. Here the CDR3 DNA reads TGCGCCAGCAGCCGCACCAGGGGCACCGGGGAGCTGTTTTTT.

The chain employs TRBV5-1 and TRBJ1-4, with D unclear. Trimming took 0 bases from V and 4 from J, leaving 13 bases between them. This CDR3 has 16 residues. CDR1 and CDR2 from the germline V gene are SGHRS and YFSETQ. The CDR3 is CASSLDSGSFNEKLFF. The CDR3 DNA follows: TGCGCCAGCAGCTTGGATTCGGGGAGCTTTAATGAAAAACTGTTTTTT.

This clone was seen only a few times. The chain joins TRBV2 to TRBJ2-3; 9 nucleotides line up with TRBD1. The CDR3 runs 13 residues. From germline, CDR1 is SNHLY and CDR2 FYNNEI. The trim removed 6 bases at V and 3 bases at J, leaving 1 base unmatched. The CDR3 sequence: CASRGTGTDTQYF. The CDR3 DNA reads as TGTGCCAGCAGGGGGACAGGGACAGATACGCAGTATTTT.

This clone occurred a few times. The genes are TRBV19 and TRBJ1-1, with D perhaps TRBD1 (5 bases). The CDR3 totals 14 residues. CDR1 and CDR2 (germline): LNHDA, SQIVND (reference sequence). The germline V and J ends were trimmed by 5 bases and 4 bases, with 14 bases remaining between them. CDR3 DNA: TGTGCCAGTAGTCCACCCCAGGGTCTCACTGAAGCTTTCTTT. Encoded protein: CASSPPQGLTEAFF.

CDR3 DNA: TGTGCCAGCTCGGACAGGACAGGGTATGGCTACACCTTC. Protein sequence: CASSDRTGYGYTF. This chain links TRBV28 with TRBJ1-2, with 8 bases matching TRBD1. J was trimmed by 5 bases and V by 8 bases; bases with no gene match: 7. The CDR3 is 13 amino acids. Per the germline V gene, CDR1 is MDHEN and CDR2 is SYDVKM.

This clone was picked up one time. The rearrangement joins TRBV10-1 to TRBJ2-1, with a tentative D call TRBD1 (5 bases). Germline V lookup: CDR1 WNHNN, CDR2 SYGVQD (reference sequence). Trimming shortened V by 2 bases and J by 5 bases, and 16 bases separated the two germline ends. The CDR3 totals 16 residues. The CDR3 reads CASSERVTGFNNEQFF. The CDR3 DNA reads TGCGCCAGCAGTGAGAGGGTAACAGGTTTCAACAATGAGCAGTTCTTC.

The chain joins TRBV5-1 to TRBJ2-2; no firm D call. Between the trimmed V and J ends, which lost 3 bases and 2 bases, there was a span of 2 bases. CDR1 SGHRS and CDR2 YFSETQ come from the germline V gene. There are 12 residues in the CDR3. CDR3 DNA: TGCGCCAGCAGCTCTAACACCGGGGAGCTGTTTTTT. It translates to CASSSNTGELFF.

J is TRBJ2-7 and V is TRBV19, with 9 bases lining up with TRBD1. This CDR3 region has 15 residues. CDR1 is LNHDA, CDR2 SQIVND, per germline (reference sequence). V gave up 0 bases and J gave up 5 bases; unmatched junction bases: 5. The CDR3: CASSIELQGANEQYF. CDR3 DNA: TGTGCCAGTAGTATAGAATTACAGGGGGCCAACGAGCAGTACTTC.

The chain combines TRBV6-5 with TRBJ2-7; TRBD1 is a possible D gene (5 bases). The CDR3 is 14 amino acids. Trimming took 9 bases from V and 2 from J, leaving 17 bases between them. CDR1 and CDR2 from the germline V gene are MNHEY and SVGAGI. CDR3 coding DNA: TGTGCCAGTGGGAATGGGGCCTCTACCTACGAGCAGTACTTC. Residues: CASGNGASTYEQYF.